The 12 T cell receptor beta chains presented below share a single source sample, sequenced in a study of T cell responses to AZD1222 COVID-19 vaccine (dated by TCRdb to the early 2020s). What the time point label conveys for this sample: baseline before first vaccination. Library preparation employed the immunoSEQ multiplex PCR assay. Held by TCRdb, this immuneACCESS table contains in-frame sequences only and omits some clones. Under half of the omission traces to an unresolved V gene where checked; the cause of the rest is unknown. The sample yields around 100,000 clones; around 90% were counted once. The ten biggest clones cover about 1.2% of the sample. Material: peripheral blood, obtained on day 0 of AZD1222 vaccination. All receptors derive from an adult in good health.

The chain links TRBV29-1 to TRBJ1-4; perhaps TRBD1 as D (6 bases). The CDR3 runs 14 residues. Per the germline V gene, CDR1 is SQVTM and CDR2 is ANQGSEA. V was shortened by 4 bases and J by 6 bases, with 15 bases between the two germline ends. CDR3 sequence reads: CSVARDRPDEKLFF. CDR3 nucleotide sequence: TGCAGCGTTGCACGAGACAGGCCCGATGAAAAACTGTTTTTT.

The chain joins TRBV7-2 to TRBJ1-5; the D gene is possibly TRBD1 (5 bases). Trimming left V 5 bases short and J 6 bases short, with 17 bases between. This CDR3 is built from 15 residues. Germline lookup yields CDR1 SGHTA and CDR2 FQGNSA. In DNA, the CDR3 is TGTGCCAGCAGCCAGCAGGGTCGGGGTGTTCAGCCCCAGCATTTT. Translation: CASSQQGRGVQPQHF.

V gene TRBV28 combines with J gene TRBJ2-7; D tentatively fits TRBD1 or TRBD2 (5 bases each). Trimming pared 5 bases from V and 3 bases from J, leaving 14 bases between. Germline lookup yields CDR1 MDHEN and CDR2 SYDVKM. This CDR3 has 14 residues. CDR3 loop: CASSQPGRVYEQYF. Here the CDR3 DNA reads TGTGCCAGCAGTCAACCGGGACGGGTCTACGAGCAGTACTTC. The full variable domain, in which reference TRBV28 and TRBJ2-7 provide the parts outside the CDR3, is DVKVTQSSRYLVKRTGEKVFLECVQDMDHENMFWYRQDPGLGLRLIYFSYDVKMKEKGDIPEGYSVSREKKERFSLILESASTNQTSMYLCASSQPGRVYEQYFGPGTRLTVT.

This clone is a singleton in its sample. The chain employs TRBV6-5 and TRBJ1-4; 9 nucleotides match TRBD1. The junction had 2 bases not matched to a gene; V was cut back by 2 bases and J by 4 bases. CDR1 and CDR2 from the germline V gene are MNHEY and SVGAGI. The CDR3 contains 15 residues. The CDR3 loop reads CASSYDRGDNEKLFF. The DNA of the CDR3 is TGTGCCAGCAGTTACGACAGGGGGGATAATGAAAAACTGTTTTTT.

The V gene is TRBV25-1, the J gene TRBJ2-1, with 10 bases identical to TRBD2. V shed 4 bases and J 4 bases; nucleotides not matched to a gene: 4. CDR1 and CDR2 (germline): MGHDK, SYGVNS. The CDR3 covers 15 residues. For the CDR3, the DNA is TGTGCCAGCAGTGGGACTAGCGGCTTATACAATGAGCAGTTCTTC. Its translation is CASSGTSGLYNEQFF.

About this clone itself: This sample includes further DNA sequences coding for the same CDR3. The rearrangement joins TRBV27 to TRBJ1-1; D is unresolved. Per the germline V gene, CDR1 is MNHEY and CDR2 is SMNVEV (reference sequence). The V gene lost 2 bases and the J gene lost 1 base, with 5 bases spanning the gap. The CDR3 extends over 13 amino acids. The CDR3 region has the DNA TGTGCCAGCAGTTTACGCAGGAACACTGAAGCTTTCTTT. Translating it yields CASSLRRNTEAFF.

The chain combines TRBV18 with TRBJ2-2, with D tentatively TRBD1 (6 bases). The CDR3 consists of 17 residues. V shed 3 bases and J shed 5 bases, with 19 bases lying between them. Germline CDR1 KGHSH, CDR2 LQKENI. The DNA of the CDR3 is TGTGCCAGCTCACCTGGTGACTGGGGGCGCAGGACCGGGGAGCTGTTTTTT. Protein: CASSPGDWGRRTGELFF. The full variable domain, in which reference TRBV18 and TRBJ2-2 provide the parts outside the CDR3, is NAGVMQNPRHLVRRRGQEARLRCSPMKGHSHVYWYRQLPEEGLKFMVYLQKENIIDESGMPKERFSAEFPKEGPSILRIQQVVRGDSAAYFCASSPGDWGRRTGELFFGEGSRLTVL.

V usage is TRBV6-5 and J usage is TRBJ2-1; 9 nucleotides line up with TRBD1. Germline CDR1 and CDR2: MNHEY and SVGAGI. The CDR3 has 14 amino acids. V trimming: 7 bases; J trimming: 6 bases; junction bases outside the gene matches: 7. The CDR3 nucleotides read TGTGCCAGCATCGGCCGGGACAGGGTCAATGAGCAGTTCTTC. It is translated as CASIGRDRVNEQFF.

This sequence joins TRBV3-1 (or the pseudogene TRBV3-2) and TRBJ1-2; a weak D match, TRBD1 (5 bases). V was trimmed by 4 bases and J by 4 bases, leaving 19 bases between them. The CDR3 is made up of 16 amino acids. The V gene's germline CDR1 is LGHDT and CDR2 YNNKEL (reference sequence). The CDR3 DNA reads TGTGCCAGCAGCCTTGGCGGGGGGAGGAAAGGCTATGGCTACACCTTC. Protein sequence: CASSLGGGRKGYGYTF.

V gene TRBV28 combines with J gene TRBJ2-7, with a weak D call TRBD1 (6 bases). This CDR3 has 14 residues. V lost 6 bases, J lost 1 base, and 13 bases lay in between. Germline CDR1 is MDHEN and CDR2 is SYDVKM. The CDR3 nucleotides read TGTGCCAGCAGGACCCCGGGACAATCCTACGAGCAGTACTTC. Translation: CASRTPGQSYEQYF.

This chain uses TRBV4-3 with TRBJ2-2; TRBD2 agrees at 7 bases. The CDR3 consists of 16 residues. V shed 5 bases, J shed 3 bases, and the junction held 9 bases outside the gene matches. The germline V gene encodes CDR1 LGHNA and CDR2 YSLEER. CDR3 nucleotides: TGCGCCAGCAGCGCTGGGGGAGGGGCCGACACCGGGGAGCTGTTTTTT. As protein: CASSAGGGADTGELFF.

This chain uses TRBV19 with TRBJ1-5; 7 nucleotides line up with TRBD1. The CDR3 length is 13 residues. V dropped 10 bases and J dropped 6; count of bases not matched to a gene: 9. The germline gives CDR1 LNHDA, CDR2 SQIVND (reference sequence). The DNA of the CDR3 is TGTGCCACCACCGACAGGGAGACTCAGCCCCAGCATTTT. Translating it yields CATTDRETQPQHF.